This entry features one T cell receptor beta chain sequence. The sample comes from a study of shared clonotypes between healthy human individuals. The naive CD8 population came from CD45RO-negative cells selected for CCR7, without terminally differentiated effector memory CD45RA+ cells. Healthy and HIV-negative, the adult donors had no recent acute infections or vaccinations. CDR3 length equals 15 residues. Unmatched junction bases numbered 3, after V lost 0 bases and J lost 3 bases. Germline V gene lookup returns CDR1 LGHNA and CDR2 YSLEER. Method: immunoSEQ multiplex PCR; TCRdb's copy keeps in-frame clones and lacks some. The table records 630,000 or so clones, roughly 98% of them present only once.

This clonotype was obtained from a man aged 25-45 years in good health. The chain joins TRBV4-3 to TRBJ2-3, with 7 bases matching TRBD2. Sequenced sample: naive CD8+ T cells sorted from blood. CDR3 in DNA: TGCGCCAGCAGCCAAGATTACGGGAGGACAGATACGCAGTATTTT. It is translated as CASSQDYGRTDTQYF.